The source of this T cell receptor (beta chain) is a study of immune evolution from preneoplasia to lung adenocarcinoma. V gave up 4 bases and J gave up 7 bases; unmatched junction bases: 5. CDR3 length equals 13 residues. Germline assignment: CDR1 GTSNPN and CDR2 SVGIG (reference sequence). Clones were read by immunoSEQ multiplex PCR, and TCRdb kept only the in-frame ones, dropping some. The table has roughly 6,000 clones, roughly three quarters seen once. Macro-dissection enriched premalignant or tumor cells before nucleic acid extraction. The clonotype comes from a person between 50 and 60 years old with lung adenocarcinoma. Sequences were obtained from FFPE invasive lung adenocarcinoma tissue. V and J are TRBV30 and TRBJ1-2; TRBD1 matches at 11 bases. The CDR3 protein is CAWKGQGDRGYTF. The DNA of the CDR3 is TGTGCCTGGAAGGGACAGGGGGATCGTGGCTACACCTTC.